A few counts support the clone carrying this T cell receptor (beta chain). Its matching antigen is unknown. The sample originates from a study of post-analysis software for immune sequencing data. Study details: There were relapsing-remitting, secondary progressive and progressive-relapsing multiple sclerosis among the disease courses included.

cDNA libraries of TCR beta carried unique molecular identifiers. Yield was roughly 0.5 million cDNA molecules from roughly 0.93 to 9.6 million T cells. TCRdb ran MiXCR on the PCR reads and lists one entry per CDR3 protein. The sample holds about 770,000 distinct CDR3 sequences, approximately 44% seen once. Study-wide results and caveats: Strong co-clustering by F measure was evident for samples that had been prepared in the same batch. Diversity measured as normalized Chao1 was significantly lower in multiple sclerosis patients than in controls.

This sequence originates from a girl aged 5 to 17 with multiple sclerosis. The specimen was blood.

CDR3 loop: CSAKYRGNYGYTF. CDR3 coding DNA: TGCAGTGCCAAATACAGGGGGAACTATGGCTACACCTTC. This chain joins TRBV20-1 and TRBJ1-2; 8 nucleotides match TRBD1. V shed 6 bases, J shed 2 bases, and the junction held 5 bases outside the gene matches. This CDR3 comprises 13 residues. Germline CDR1 and CDR2: DFQATT and SNEGSKA (reference sequence).